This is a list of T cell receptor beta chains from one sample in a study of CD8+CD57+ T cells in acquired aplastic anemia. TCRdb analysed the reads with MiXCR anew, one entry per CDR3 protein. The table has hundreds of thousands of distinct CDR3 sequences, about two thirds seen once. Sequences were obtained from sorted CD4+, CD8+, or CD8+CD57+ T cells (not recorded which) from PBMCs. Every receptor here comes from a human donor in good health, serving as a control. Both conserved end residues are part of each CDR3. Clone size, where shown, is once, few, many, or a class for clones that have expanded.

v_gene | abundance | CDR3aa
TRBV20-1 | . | CSAIGPTATQYF
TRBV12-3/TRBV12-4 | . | CASSLRHNYGYTF
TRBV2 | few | CASAQGALNTEAFF
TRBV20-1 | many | CSAKEGQGAYYGYTF
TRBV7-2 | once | CASSAHSTGVGEQYF
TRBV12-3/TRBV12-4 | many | CASSDRGQPQHF
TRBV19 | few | CATGDRGPMPQHF
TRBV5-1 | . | CASSGGGLSGNTIYF
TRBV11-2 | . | CASSVADRVYEQYF
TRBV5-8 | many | CASSLGGGEWTEAFF
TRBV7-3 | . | CASSLVAGYGQYF
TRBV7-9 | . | CASSSPIMPEPHGF
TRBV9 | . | CASSPEAFF
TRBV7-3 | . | CASSDRTGGEGLAKNIQYF
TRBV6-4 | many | CASKGQAHTEAFF
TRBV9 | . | CASSPTFGGGSEEFF
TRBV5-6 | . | CASGPRGYEQYF
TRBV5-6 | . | CASSLGPTYNEQFF
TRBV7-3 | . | CASRQEPNPDTQYF
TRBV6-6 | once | CASSLTEWVGTDTQYF
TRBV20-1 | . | CSAGGKPYFAQYF
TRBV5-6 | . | CASSLAAGNTIYF
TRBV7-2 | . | CASSYPSAGDNPGELFF
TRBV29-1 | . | CSVLRGTTDTQYF
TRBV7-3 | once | CASSHTGGGIEAFYF
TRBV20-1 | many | CSASPNGQGLHNSPLHF
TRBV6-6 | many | CASRQGEEKLFF
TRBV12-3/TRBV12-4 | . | CATIKTGQGQPQHF
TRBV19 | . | CASSISGTDTQYF
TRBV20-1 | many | CSARWGGAYNSPLHF
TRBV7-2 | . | CASSIAGGPDTQYTQYF
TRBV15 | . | CATSRATGLAGAETQYF
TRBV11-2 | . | CASSRGTSNQPQHF
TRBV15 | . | CATSRGGRNSALYF
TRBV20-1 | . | CSAIRGADGEYF
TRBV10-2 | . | CAISLDSPYYEQFF
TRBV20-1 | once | CSGRDTGSAEAFF
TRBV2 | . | CASRPTEYGQFF
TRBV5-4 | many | CASSQRTGGNTEAFF
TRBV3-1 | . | CASSHQEDQPQHF
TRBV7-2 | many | CASSSRSGGGAQETQYF
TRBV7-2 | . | CASSPRGRASSEEFF
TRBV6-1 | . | CASSGLYAPDTQYF
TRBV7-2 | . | CASRRGWDQQQHF
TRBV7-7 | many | CASSLDRGDEQYF
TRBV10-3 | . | CAISAGQTYNSPLHF